This T cell receptor beta chain was identified in a study of radiation and T cells in renal cell carcinoma. Sample time point: baseline pretreatment blood. Sample treatment: 15 Gy SBRT to primary tumor, nephrectomy 4 weeks later. TCRdb keeps only in-frame clones here, not all; method: immunoSEQ multiplex PCR. This sample has about 140,000 clones, with 83% found just once. The sequence was obtained from a woman in her fifties or sixties with renal cell carcinoma. Here the sequenced sample was blood, taken from a patient whose treatment included radiotherapy and nephrectomy.

The CDR3 coding sequence is TGTGCCAGCAGCTTAGAGGCGGGAGGGCCCCATGAGCAGTTCTTC. It yields the protein CASSLEAGGPHEQFF. The chain carries TRBV7-9 and TRBJ2-1, with 9 bases fitting TRBD2. Germline V gene lookup returns CDR1 SEHNR and CDR2 FQNEAQ (reference sequence). The V segment lost 1 base and the J segment 8 bases; nucleotides outside the gene matches: 6. The CDR3 totals 15 residues.